This TCR beta chain originates from a study of blood T cell repertoires in COVID-19. Overall study: Donors in the United States, Italy and Spain gave samples during acute or convalescent COVID-19.

Original handling: Amplification of reference gene primers was used by the study to estimate nucleated cell counts. Sequencing was performed with immunoSEQ multiplex PCR; in TCRdb, only in-frame clones are kept and a portion is missing. V and J calls and clone size follow that table, whereas D and trimming were derived from the DNA. Here the sample spans about 310,000 clones, 80% to 90% being singletons. There are 13 residues in the CDR3. Deletions cut 5 bases from V and 1 base from J, with 6 bases between. Germline CDR1 is LNHDA and CDR2 is SQIVND (reference sequence). Sequencing was carried out using peripheral blood. This clonotype was sampled from a woman aged 45-59 years who had recovered from COVID-19. J is TRBJ1-3 and V is TRBV19, with D perhaps TRBD1 (5 bases). The CDR3 nucleotides read TGTGCCAGTAGTGGGGCGTCTGGAAACACCATATATTTT. This encodes CASSGASGNTIYF. Looking up the rest from reference TRBV19 and TRBJ1-3 gives the full variable domain: DGGITQSPKYLFRKEGQNVTLSCEQNLNHDAMYWYRQDPGQGLRLIYYSQIVNDFQKGDIAEGYSVSREKKESFPLTVTSAQKNPTAFYLCASSGASGNTIYFGEGSWLTVV.